This passage covers 21 T cell receptor beta chains from one sample sequenced in a study of OX40 agonist ivuxolimab in advanced cancers. The library was generated by the immunoSEQ multiplex PCR assay. TCRdb re-hosts the immuneACCESS table, in-frame sequences only. Its copies lack some clones; in the studies checked, an unresolved V gene accounts for under half of them, and the cause for the rest is not known. Within this sample are some 20,000 clones, with around four fifths of them counted one time only. In total, the top ten clones hold around 10% of the sample. Sequenced here: CD4+ or CD8+ T cells sorted from blood, sampled in a trial of the OX40 agonist ivuxolimab. Receptors originate from an adult with an advanced solid tumor such as melanoma, head and neck, liver or kidney cancer.

This clone was observed a few times. The chain links TRBV11-2 to TRBJ2-7, with D possibly TRBD2 on 6 matching bases. Between the trimmed V and J ends, which lost 6 bases and 3 bases, there was a span of 15 bases. CDR3 length: 14 amino acids. From germline, CDR1 is SGHAT and CDR2 FQNNGV. The CDR3 protein is CASSQRGNYYEQYF. The CDR3 DNA sequence: TGTGCCAGCAGTCAACGGGGGAACTACTACGAGCAGTACTTC.

The chain employs TRBV5-6 and TRBJ2-3; 9 bases are a match to TRBD2. Trimming removed 0 bases from V and 1 base from J; junction bases left unmatched: 9. The CDR3 contains 18 residues. Germline V gene lookup returns CDR1 SGHDT and CDR2 YYEEEE. The DNA of the CDR3 is TGTGCCAGCAGCTTGGCCCTAGCGGGATGGGCTGGCACAGATACGCAGTATTTT. Protein product: CASSLALAGWAGTDTQYF.

The V and J genes are TRBV25-1 and TRBJ2-3; D is unclear. Trimming removed 6 bases from V and 5 bases from J, with 6 bases in between. Germline V gene sequence: CDR1 MGHDK, CDR2 SYGVNS. The CDR3 has 11 amino acids. The CDR3 protein is CASSAIDTQYF. The CDR3 DNA reads as TGTGCCAGCAGCGCTATAGATACGCAGTATTTT.

This chain connects TRBV5-5 to TRBJ1-2; D is perhaps TRBD1 (5 bases). The CDR3 contains 11 residues. V was shortened by 4 bases and J by 13 bases, with 14 bases between the two germline ends. Germline assignment: CDR1 SGHKS and CDR2 YYEKEE (reference sequence). This CDR3 reads CASSLREDGTF. The CDR3 DNA reads TGTGCCAGCAGCCTCAGGGAGGACGGCACCTTC.

V gene TRBV19 combines with J gene TRBJ2-3; D might be TRBD2 (5 bases). This CDR3 comprises 13 residues. Germline lookup yields CDR1 LNHDA and CDR2 SQIVND (reference sequence). Trimming left V 7 bases short and J 3 bases short, with 11 bases between. The CDR3 DNA is TGTGCCAGTAACAATTGGGAGACAGATACGCAGTATTTT. Its translation is CASNNWETDTQYF.

The rearrangement joins TRBV27 to TRBJ2-7, with TRBD2 matching over 12 bases. This CDR3 is built from 15 residues. Germline V gene data show CDR1 as MNHEY and CDR2 as SMNVEV (reference sequence). With 3 bases clipped from V and 3 bases from J, the junction kept 3 bases outside the gene matches. CDR3: CASSFRLAGVYEQYF. Written as DNA, the CDR3 is TGTGCCAGCAGTTTTCGACTAGCGGGAGTCTACGAGCAGTACTTC.

This chain uses TRBV7-9 with TRBJ2-7; D is uncertain. Germline V gene data show CDR1 as SEHNR and CDR2 as FQNEAQ (reference sequence). Trimming left V 5 bases short and J 0 bases short, with 8 bases between. The CDR3 has 13 amino acids. The CDR3 region has the DNA TGTGCCAGCAGCCTAAGACTCTCCTACGAGCAGTACTTC. Translating it yields CASSLRLSYEQYF.

This chain uses TRBV9 with TRBJ2-1; D remains ambiguous. Germline V gene data show CDR1 as SGDLS and CDR2 as YYNGEE. V shed 0 bases and J shed 0 bases, with 7 bases lying between them. The CDR3 runs 15 residues. The CDR3 region has the DNA TGTGCCAGCAGCGTAGGAGTGAGCTCCTACAATGAGCAGTTCTTC. This codes for CASSVGVSSYNEQFF.

This clone has just one count. This chain joins TRBV6-5 and TRBJ1-1, with 7 bases lining up with TRBD1. Germline values: CDR1 MNHEY, CDR2 SVGAGI. This CDR3 comprises 13 residues. The ends lost 4 bases at V and 1 base at J; junction bases unmatched: 0. The CDR3 sequence: CASSWTGNTEAFF. CDR3 nucleotide sequence: TGTGCCAGCAGTTGGACAGGGAACACTGAAGCTTTCTTT.

The chain carries TRBV11-2 and TRBJ2-7; the match to TRBD2 covers 10 bases. This CDR3 is 15 amino acids long. Losses at the gene ends were 5 bases for V and 0 bases for J; bases not matched to a gene: 4. Germline V gene lookup returns CDR1 SGHAT and CDR2 FQNNGV. The CDR3 loop reads CASSLWTSGSYEQYF. CDR3 sequence (DNA): TGTGCCAGCAGCCTCTGGACTAGCGGCTCCTACGAGCAGTACTTC. Based on the CDR3 plus reference TRBV11-2 and TRBJ2-7, the full variable domain is EAGVAQSPRYKIIEKRQSVAFWCNPISGHATLYWYQQILGQGPKLLIQFQNNGVVDDSQLPKDRFSAERLKGVDSTLKIQPAKLEDSAVYLCASSLWTSGSYEQYFGPGTRLTVT.

V gene TRBV25-1 combines with J gene TRBJ2-3; TRBD2 is a possible D gene (5 bases). V was trimmed by 4 bases and J by 0 bases, leaving 8 bases between them. The CDR3 sequence is 14 residues long. The germline CDR1 and CDR2 sequences are MGHDK and SYGVNS. The CDR3 region is CASSGPGSTDTQYF. For the CDR3, the DNA is TGTGCCAGCAGTGGGCCGGGAAGCACAGATACGCAGTATTTT.

V is TRBV27 and J is TRBJ2-1; the D gene is possibly TRBD2 (5 bases). Trimming cost V 0 bases and J 4 bases, with 19 bases left between them. Germline assignment: CDR1 MNHEY and CDR2 SMNVEV (reference sequence). CDR3 length: 18 amino acids. The CDR3 reads CASSLSGYEGDQYNEQFF. CDR3 sequence (DNA): TGTGCCAGCAGTTTATCGGGTTATGAGGGAGATCAGTACAATGAGCAGTTCTTC.

A single count supports this clone. The rearrangement uses TRBV2 and TRBJ1-4; D is undetermined. There are 14 residues in the CDR3. Per germline, CDR1 SNHLY and CDR2 FYNNEI. With 1 base removed from V and 1 base from J, the gap between germline ends came to 4 bases. The CDR3 here is CASSEGQTNEKLFF. The CDR3, as DNA: TGTGCCAGCAGTGAAGGTCAAACTAATGAAAAACTGTTTTTT.

The genes are TRBV12-5 and TRBJ2-3; D ambiguous. The germline V gene has CDR1 LGHNT and CDR2 FRNRAP. The CDR3 sequence is 12 residues long. Trimming removed 1 base from V and 4 bases from J, with 3 bases in between. The CDR3 region has the DNA TGTGCTAGTGGTTTGGGGGCAGATACGCAGTATTTT. Its translation: CASGLGADTQYF.

V is TRBV2 and J is TRBJ2-7; perhaps TRBD1 as D (5 bases). Trimming pared 5 bases from V and 3 bases from J, leaving 20 bases between. The length of the CDR3 is 16 residues. The germline CDR1 and CDR2 sequences are SNHLY and FYNNEI. The CDR3 DNA reads TGTGCCAGCAGTCCCCCTTCAGGGTCTTACCGCTACGAGCAGTACTTC. Residues: CASSPPSGSYRYEQYF.

The chain uses TRBV7-8 and TRBJ1-5; D is unresolved. CDR3 length: 16 residues. Germline CDR1 reads SGHVS; CDR2 reads FQNEAQ. V shed 2 bases and J shed 0 bases, with 11 bases lying between them. The CDR3 nucleotides read TGTGCCAGCAGCTTATTTGCCGGGAGTAGCAATCAGCCCCAGCATTTT. This translates into CASSLFAGSSNQPQHF.

The chain's CDR3 is CASSQEYATYNEQFF. The CDR3 nucleotides are TGTGCCAGCAGCCAAGAATATGCTACCTACAATGAGCAGTTCTTC. The chain uses TRBV4-2 and TRBJ2-1; D gene uncertain. Germline values: CDR1 LGHNA, CDR2 YNFKEQ. V was shortened by 0 bases and J by 2 bases, with 8 bases between the two germline ends. This CDR3 comprises 15 residues.

Only a few counts were recorded for this clone. The sample contains more than one DNA sequence encoding this CDR3. This sequence joins TRBV2 and TRBJ2-2, with D possibly TRBD1 on 5 matching bases. The CDR3 has 17 amino acids. Germline V gene lookup returns CDR1 SNHLY and CDR2 FYNNEI. The V gene lost 4 bases and the J gene lost 4 bases, with 19 bases spanning the gap. The CDR3 sequence is CASSVGIGDTLTGELFF. CDR3 DNA: TGTGCCAGCAGTGTAGGTATAGGGGATACCCTCACCGGGGAGCTGTTTTTT.

V and J are TRBV6-1 and TRBJ2-2; D is perhaps TRBD1 (6 bases). Germline V gene lookup returns CDR1 MNHNS and CDR2 SASEGT. Trimming removed 4 bases from V and 6 bases from J, with 18 bases in between. The CDR3 is 16 amino acids. The CDR3 spells CASSGTASYFAGELFF. As DNA, the CDR3 is TGTGCCAGCAGTGGGACAGCATCCTACTTCGCCGGGGAGCTGTTTTTT.

The chain joins TRBV30 to TRBJ2-2; D unresolved. The CDR3 runs 13 residues. V lost 0 bases and J 4 bases, leaving 6 bases between the germline ends. From germline, CDR1 is GTSNPN and CDR2 SVGIG (reference sequence). The CDR3, as DNA: TGTGCCTGGAGTGTACAAGCCACCGGGGAGCTGTTTTTT. Translating gives CAWSVQATGELFF.

The V gene is TRBV28, the J gene TRBJ2-5; TRBD1 aligns across 7 bases. Germline V gene data show CDR1 as MDHEN and CDR2 as SYDVKM. There are 17 residues in the CDR3. J was trimmed by 2 bases and V by 1 base; bases with no gene match: 10. CDR3 loop: CASSLSAGRGWQETQYF. The CDR3, as DNA: TGTGCCAGCAGTTTATCGGCTGGCAGGGGGTGGCAAGAGACCCAGTACTTC. Based on the CDR3 plus reference TRBV28 and TRBJ2-5, the full variable domain is DVKVTQSSRYLVKRTGEKVFLECVQDMDHENMFWYRQDPGLGLRLIYFSYDVKMKEKGDIPEGYSVSREKKERFSLILESASTNQTSMYLCASSLSAGRGWQETQYFGPGTRLLVL.